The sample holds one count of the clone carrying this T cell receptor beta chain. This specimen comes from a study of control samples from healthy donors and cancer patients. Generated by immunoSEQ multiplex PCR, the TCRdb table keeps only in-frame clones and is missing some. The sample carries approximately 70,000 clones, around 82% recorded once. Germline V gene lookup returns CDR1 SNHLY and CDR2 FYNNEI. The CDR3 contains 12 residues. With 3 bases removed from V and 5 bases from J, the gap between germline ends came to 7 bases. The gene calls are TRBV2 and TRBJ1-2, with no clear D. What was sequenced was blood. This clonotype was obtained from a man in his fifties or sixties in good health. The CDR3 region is CASSDTIYGYTF. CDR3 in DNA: TGTGCCAGCAGTGATACAATATATGGCTACACCTTC.